This T cell receptor (beta chain) was captured by sequencing in a study of blood T cell repertoires in COVID-19. Study in general: Donors in the United States, Italy and Spain gave samples during acute or convalescent COVID-19. From T cells, B-cell-depleted T cells, or PBMCs came the material, which was cDNA or gDNA.

Authors' processing steps: Nucleated cell counts were estimated from reference gene primer amplification. Profiled with immunoSEQ multiplex PCR; TCRdb holds only in-frame clones, not every one. V, J and clone size are taken as reported in that table, and D and trimming were inferred from the DNA itself. The sample holds 140,000 or so clones, 90% seen once. V lost 5 bases and J lost 2; bases outside the gene matches: 4. The CDR3 contains 14 residues. Germline loops: CDR1 SGHDT, CDR2 YYEEEE. V is TRBV5-6 and J is TRBJ1-5; TRBD1 matches at 7 bases. The source is a woman of 80 years or more with acute or convalescent COVID-19. Sequenced sample: peripheral blood. CDR3 loop: CASSYTGGNQPQHF. CDR3 bases: TGTGCCAGCAGTTATACAGGGGGCAATCAGCCCCAGCATTTT.